A selection of T cell receptor beta chains follows, all from one sample in a study of Tregs in tolerant kidney transplant recipients. Produced via immunoSEQ multiplex PCR; TCRdb's table is partial and in-frame only. Of some 110,000 clones in the sample, roughly nine tenths are singletons; the top ten hold roughly 0.61%. Input material: CD4+ T cells from blood. The origin of the receptors is a human donor in good health. Each CDR3 is given with its conserved first and last residue. Each record gives: D gene, clone size, V gene, J gene, CDR3 protein, CDR3 DNA. D genes are given only for firm matches. Rows may omit the clone size; those that give it use once, few, many or a size class.

d_call: TRBD2; clone_size: NA; v_call: TRBV27; j_call: TRBJ2-7; cdr3_aa: CTSSRDFGGYEQYF; cdr3_nt: TGTACCAGCAGCAGGGACTTCGGGGGGTACGAGCAGTACTTC
d_call: TRBD1; clone_size: NA; v_call: TRBV5-1; j_call: TRBJ1-1; cdr3_aa: CASRVDRGGLVAFF; cdr3_nt: TGCGCCAGCAGGGTTGACAGGGGTGGTTTGGTGGCTTTCTTT
d_call: TRBD2; clone_size: NA; v_call: TRBV2; j_call: TRBJ2-1; cdr3_aa: CASRGATGGREQFF; cdr3_nt: TGTGCCAGCAGGGGAGCGACAGGCGGGAGGGAGCAGTTCTTC
d_call: NA; clone_size: NA; v_call: TRBV9; j_call: TRBJ1-1; cdr3_aa: CASSRGTERIAEAFF; cdr3_nt: TGTGCCAGCAGCAGGGGGACGGAGAGGATAGCTGAAGCTTTCTTT
d_call: NA; clone_size: NA; v_call: TRBV18; j_call: TRBJ2-1; cdr3_aa: CASSLRDEQFF; cdr3_nt: TGTGCCAGCTCACTTAGGGATGAGCAGTTCTTC
d_call: NA; clone_size: NA; v_call: TRBV6-6; j_call: TRBJ1-6; cdr3_aa: CASSYRGGRGSPLHF; cdr3_nt: TGTGCCAGCAGTTACCGGGGGGGACGTGGTTCACCCCTCCACTTT
d_call: TRBD1; clone_size: once; v_call: TRBV10-2; j_call: TRBJ2-1; cdr3_aa: CASSPLRAGTGIEQFF; cdr3_nt: TGCGCCAGCAGTCCTCTCCGAGCCGGGACAGGGATTGAGCAGTTCTTC
d_call: NA; clone_size: once; v_call: TRBV18; j_call: TRBJ1-1; cdr3_aa: CASSPLGNTEAFF; cdr3_nt: TGTGCCAGCTCACCACTTGGAAACACTGAAGCTTTCTTT
d_call: TRBD1; clone_size: NA; v_call: TRBV9; j_call: TRBJ1-1; cdr3_aa: CASSGKGQGALGGMNTEAFF; cdr3_nt: TGTGCCAGCAGCGGGAAGGGACAGGGGGCGTTAGGGGGAATGAACACTGAAGCTTTCTTT
d_call: NA; clone_size: few; v_call: TRBV6-6; j_call: TRBJ1-4; cdr3_aa: CASSSPGNEKLFF; cdr3_nt: TGTGCCAGCAGTTCCCCCGGAAATGAAAAACTGTTTTTT
d_call: TRBD2; clone_size: NA; v_call: TRBV10-2; j_call: TRBJ2-1; cdr3_aa: CASSEYGTSEIEQFF; cdr3_nt: TGCGCCAGCAGTGAATACGGGACTAGCGAGATTGAGCAGTTCTTC
d_call: TRBD1; clone_size: few; v_call: TRBV5-1; j_call: TRBJ2-1; cdr3_aa: CASSLNPMLPGQTYNEQFF; cdr3_nt: TGCGCCAGCAGCTTAAACCCGATGCTACCGGGACAGACCTACAATGAGCAGTTCTTC
d_call: TRBD1; clone_size: NA; v_call: TRBV15; j_call: TRBJ2-7; cdr3_aa: CATSSSTRGQGHFNYEQYF; cdr3_nt: TGTGCCACCAGCAGTTCAACCCGGGGACAGGGGCACTTCAACTACGAGCAGTACTTC
d_call: TRBD1; clone_size: NA; v_call: TRBV4-1; j_call: TRBJ1-4; cdr3_aa: CASSQGQVGDEKLFF; cdr3_nt: TGCGCCAGCAGCCAGGGACAGGTCGGGGATGAAAAACTGTTTTTT
d_call: NA; clone_size: NA; v_call: TRBV7-9; j_call: TRBJ2-1; cdr3_aa: CASSLSYEQFF; cdr3_nt: TGTGCCAGCAGCTTGTCTTATGAGCAGTTCTTC
d_call: NA; clone_size: NA; v_call: TRBV15; j_call: TRBJ1-1; cdr3_aa: CATSRVLDRRGGTEAFF; cdr3_nt: TGTGCCACCAGCAGAGTACTTGACAGGCGAGGAGGGACTGAAGCTTTCTTT
d_call: TRBD1; clone_size: NA; v_call: TRBV29-1; j_call: TRBJ2-3; cdr3_aa: CSVSGQGHDTQYF; cdr3_nt: TGCAGCGTTTCAGGACAGGGGCATGATACGCAGTATTTT
d_call: NA; clone_size: NA; v_call: TRBV7-8; j_call: TRBJ1-2; cdr3_aa: CASSHQTSNYGYTF; cdr3_nt: TGTGCCAGCAGCCATCAGACATCTAACTATGGCTACACCTTC
d_call: TRBD1; clone_size: NA; v_call: TRBV6-1; j_call: TRBJ2-7; cdr3_aa: CASRGRGQGGEQYF; cdr3_nt: TGTGCCAGCAGGGGCCGTGGACAGGGGGGCGAGCAGTACTTC
d_call: NA; clone_size: NA; v_call: TRBV4-1; j_call: TRBJ2-3; cdr3_aa: CASSQGWGTDTQYF; cdr3_nt: TGCGCCAGCAGCCAAGGGTGGGGCACAGATACGCAGTATTTT
d_call: NA; clone_size: once; v_call: TRBV10-1; j_call: TRBJ1-1; cdr3_aa: CASSESTRAGDTEAFF; cdr3_nt: TGCGCCAGCAGTGAGTCGACCAGGGCGGGGGACACTGAAGCTTTCTTT
d_call: NA; clone_size: NA; v_call: TRBV29-1; j_call: TRBJ2-5; cdr3_aa: CSVTPGRLSETQYF; cdr3_nt: TGCAGCGTCACTCCCGGTCGGCTCTCGGAGACCCAGTACTTC
d_call: TRBD1; clone_size: NA; v_call: TRBV5-1; j_call: TRBJ2-1; cdr3_aa: CASSLEGAGYNEQFF; cdr3_nt: TGCGCCAGCAGCTTGGAGGGGGCGGGTTACAATGAGCAGTTCTTC
d_call: NA; clone_size: NA; v_call: TRBV19; j_call: TRBJ2-1; cdr3_aa: CASSIGTSYNEQFF; cdr3_nt: TGTGCCAGTAGTATCGGGACATCCTACAATGAGCAGTTCTTC
d_call: NA; clone_size: NA; v_call: TRBV6-5; j_call: TRBJ1-6; cdr3_aa: CASSFPDSPLHF; cdr3_nt: TGTGCCAGCAGTTTCCCCGATTCACCCCTCCACTTT
d_call: TRBD1; clone_size: NA; v_call: TRBV27; j_call: TRBJ2-1; cdr3_aa: CASSPTGASPNEQFF; cdr3_nt: TGTGCCAGCAGTCCTACAGGGGCGAGCCCCAATGAGCAGTTCTTC
d_call: NA; clone_size: NA; v_call: TRBV6-5; j_call: TRBJ2-7; cdr3_aa: CASSYTSGNSYEQYF; cdr3_nt: TGTGCCAGCAGTTACACATCGGGGAACTCCTACGAGCAGTACTTC
d_call: NA; clone_size: NA; v_call: TRBV6-1; j_call: TRBJ1-5; cdr3_aa: CATYPWQSNQPQHF; cdr3_nt: TGTGCCACCTACCCGTGGCAGAGCAATCAGCCCCAGCATTTT
d_call: TRBD1; clone_size: NA; v_call: TRBV27; j_call: TRBJ2-6; cdr3_aa: CASSLGTGIGFGANVLTF; cdr3_nt: TGTGCCAGCAGTTTAGGGACAGGGATAGGATTCGGGGCCAACGTCCTGACTTTC
d_call: NA; clone_size: NA; v_call: TRBV29-1; j_call: TRBJ1-1; cdr3_aa: CSVEGQYTEAFF; cdr3_nt: TGCAGCGTTGAAGGGCAGTACACTGAAGCTTTCTTT
d_call: TRBD1; clone_size: NA; v_call: TRBV19; j_call: TRBJ2-7; cdr3_aa: CASSSRTGGAYEQYF; cdr3_nt: TGTGCCAGTAGTTCAAGGACAGGGGGGGCCTACGAGCAGTACTTC
d_call: NA; clone_size: NA; v_call: TRBV19; j_call: TRBJ1-3; cdr3_aa: CASEQSRHSGNTIYF; cdr3_nt: TGTGCCAGCGAACAAAGCAGGCACTCTGGAAACACCATATATTTT
d_call: TRBD2; clone_size: NA; v_call: TRBV5-4; j_call: TRBJ2-7; cdr3_aa: CASSLPPLAGESYEQYF; cdr3_nt: TGTGCCAGCAGCTTGCCCCCCCTAGCGGGGGAGTCCTACGAGCAGTACTTC
d_call: TRBD2; clone_size: NA; v_call: TRBV5-1; j_call: TRBJ2-2; cdr3_aa: CASFPVASGGNSNTGELFF; cdr3_nt: TGCGCCAGCTTCCCCGTGGCTAGCGGGGGTAATTCGAACACCGGGGAGCTGTTTTTT
d_call: NA; clone_size: NA; v_call: TRBV29-1; j_call: TRBJ1-2; cdr3_aa: CSADHSYYGYTF; cdr3_nt: TGCAGCGCAGACCACAGCTACTATGGCTACACCTTC
d_call: NA; clone_size: NA; v_call: TRBV4-2; j_call: TRBJ2-3; cdr3_aa: CASSQVGFTDTQYF; cdr3_nt: TGTGCCAGCAGCCAAGTCGGGTTCACAGATACGCAGTATTTT
d_call: NA; clone_size: NA; v_call: TRBV9; j_call: TRBJ1-5; cdr3_aa: CASSVNSNSNQPQHF; cdr3_nt: TGTGCCAGCAGCGTTAACTCTAATAGCAATCAGCCCCAGCATTTT
d_call: NA; clone_size: NA; v_call: TRBV5-1; j_call: TRBJ2-2; cdr3_aa: CASSRTLGGDTGELFF; cdr3_nt: TGCGCCAGCAGCCGGACCCTAGGGGGAGACACCGGGGAGCTGTTTTTT
d_call: NA; clone_size: few; v_call: TRBV30; j_call: TRBJ1-1; cdr3_aa: CASETMGNTEAFF; cdr3_nt: TGTGCCAGCGAGACAATGGGGAACACTGAAGCTTTCTTT
d_call: NA; clone_size: NA; v_call: TRBV5-1; j_call: TRBJ1-6; cdr3_aa: CASSFQTAANSYNSPLHF; cdr3_nt: TGCGCCAGCAGCTTTCAGACAGCAGCAAACTCCTATAATTCACCCCTCCACTTT
d_call: NA; clone_size: NA; v_call: TRBV14; j_call: TRBJ2-3; cdr3_aa: CASSQWQGTDTQYF; cdr3_nt: TGTGCCAGCAGCCAGTGGCAGGGCACAGATACGCAGTATTTT
d_call: TRBD1; clone_size: NA; v_call: TRBV6-5; j_call: TRBJ1-4; cdr3_aa: CASSLSGTGYEKLFF; cdr3_nt: TGTGCCAGCAGTCTGTCCGGGACAGGGTATGAAAAACTGTTTTTT
d_call: TRBD1; clone_size: NA; v_call: TRBV30; j_call: TRBJ1-2; cdr3_aa: CAWSVDRVVNGYTF; cdr3_nt: TGTGCCTGGAGTGTGGACAGGGTTGTAAATGGCTACACCTTC
d_call: NA; clone_size: once; v_call: TRBV7-9; j_call: TRBJ2-5; cdr3_aa: CASSRALGSIQETQYF; cdr3_nt: TGTGCCAGCAGTAGAGCTCTCGGGTCCATCCAAGAGACCCAGTACTTC
d_call: NA; clone_size: NA; v_call: TRBV5-1; j_call: TRBJ2-7; cdr3_aa: CASSLLAAYEQYF; cdr3_nt: TGCGCCAGCAGCTTGCTGGCTGCCTACGAGCAGTACTTC
d_call: NA; clone_size: NA; v_call: TRBV9; j_call: TRBJ1-6; cdr3_aa: CASSADIGLNSPLHF; cdr3_nt: TGTGCCAGCAGTGCTGACATTGGGCTTAATTCACCCCTCCACTTT
d_call: NA; clone_size: NA; v_call: TRBV4-2; j_call: TRBJ2-5; cdr3_aa: CASSPSSRLEGETQYF; cdr3_nt: TGTGCCAGCAGCCCTTCTTCAAGGCTAGAAGGTGAGACCCAGTACTTC
d_call: TRBD1; clone_size: NA; v_call: TRBV19; j_call: TRBJ2-1; cdr3_aa: CASSRDRGAYNEQFF; cdr3_nt: TGTGCCAGTTCCCGGGACAGAGGGGCTTACAATGAGCAGTTCTTC
d_call: NA; clone_size: NA; v_call: TRBV18; j_call: TRBJ1-3; cdr3_aa: CASSPPPIALSGNTIYF; cdr3_nt: TGTGCCAGCTCACCCCCCCCCATTGCTCTCTCTGGAAACACCATATATTTT
d_call: TRBD1; clone_size: NA; v_call: TRBV7-9; j_call: TRBJ1-2; cdr3_aa: CASSLGRQGGYTF; cdr3_nt: TGTGCCAGCAGCTTAGGTAGACAGGGGGGCTACACCTTC
d_call: NA; clone_size: once; v_call: TRBV5-1; j_call: TRBJ2-1; cdr3_aa: CASSTGQNNEQFF; cdr3_nt: TGCGCCAGCAGCACTGGACAGAACAATGAGCAGTTCTTC
d_call: NA; clone_size: NA; v_call: TRBV18; j_call: TRBJ1-1; cdr3_aa: CASSQTVRDTEAFF; cdr3_nt: TGTGCCAGCTCACAGACCGTGCGGGACACTGAAGCTTTCTTT
d_call: NA; clone_size: NA; v_call: TRBV6-1; j_call: TRBJ2-7; cdr3_aa: CASSEALYGRAGEYF; cdr3_nt: TGTGCCAGCAGTGAAGCGCTTTACGGACGGGCCGGGGAGTACTTC
d_call: NA; clone_size: NA; v_call: TRBV18; j_call: TRBJ1-2; cdr3_aa: CASSPGSVDYGYTF; cdr3_nt: TGTGCCAGCTCACCAGGATCGGTGGACTATGGCTACACCTTC
d_call: NA; clone_size: NA; v_call: TRBV6-1; j_call: TRBJ1-6; cdr3_aa: CASSEVVGTNSPLHF; cdr3_nt: TGTGCCAGCAGTGAAGTTGTAGGGACTAATTCACCCCTCCACTTT
d_call: NA; clone_size: NA; v_call: TRBV29-1; j_call: TRBJ1-1; cdr3_aa: CSVDYRRMNTEAFF; cdr3_nt: TGCAGCGTTGACTATCGGCGTATGAACACTGAAGCTTTCTTT
d_call: TRBD1; clone_size: once; v_call: TRBV18; j_call: TRBJ1-2; cdr3_aa: CASSPSGQRGSTF; cdr3_nt: TGTGCCAGCTCACCTTCGGGACAGCGGGGCTCCACCTTC
d_call: TRBD1; clone_size: NA; v_call: TRBV5-4; j_call: TRBJ1-3; cdr3_aa: CASSLNQGAGNTIYF; cdr3_nt: TGTGCCAGCAGTCTCAACCAGGGGGCTGGAAACACCATATATTTT
d_call: NA; clone_size: NA; v_call: TRBV11-2; j_call: TRBJ1-3; cdr3_aa: CASSRWGSTWSSGNTIYF; cdr3_nt: TGTGCCAGCAGCCGTTGGGGCAGCACATGGAGTTCTGGAAACACCATATATTTT
d_call: NA; clone_size: NA; v_call: TRBV30; j_call: TRBJ2-7; cdr3_aa: CAWNSRVHEQYF; cdr3_nt: TGTGCCTGGAACAGCAGGGTGCACGAGCAGTACTTC